The present T cell receptor (beta chain) was sequenced within a study of regulatory T cells in long-lasting Graves disease. This clonotype showed up many times. For TCR beta, libraries came from iRepertoire HTBI primers and Arm-PCR of CDR3 regions. TCRdb fed the multiplex PCR reads into MiXCR, producing one record per CDR3 protein. The table has around 460,000 distinct CDR3 sequences, less than 15% seen once. Specified time point: newly diagnosed GD, antithyroid drugs for less than 3 months. TCR sequences were obtained from RNA taken from PBMCs. Germline CDR1 is MNHNS and CDR2 is SASEGT. Trimming removed 6 bases from V and 0 bases from J, with 15 bases in between. This CDR3 has 16 amino acids. This same sample was also part of a study on T cells in Graves' hyperthyroidism and ophthalmopathy.

This clonotype was sampled from a woman in her 50s with Graves disease. This sample comprised peripheral blood mononuclear cells (PBMCs), obtained at new diagnosis, from a patient treated with antithyroid drugs. The chain is built from TRBV6-1 and TRBJ1-5; no reliable D call. The CDR3 here is CASSPVDLYSNQPQHF. CDR3 nucleotides: TGTGCCAGCAGCCCCGTAGACCTATATAGCAATCAGCCCCAGCATTTT.